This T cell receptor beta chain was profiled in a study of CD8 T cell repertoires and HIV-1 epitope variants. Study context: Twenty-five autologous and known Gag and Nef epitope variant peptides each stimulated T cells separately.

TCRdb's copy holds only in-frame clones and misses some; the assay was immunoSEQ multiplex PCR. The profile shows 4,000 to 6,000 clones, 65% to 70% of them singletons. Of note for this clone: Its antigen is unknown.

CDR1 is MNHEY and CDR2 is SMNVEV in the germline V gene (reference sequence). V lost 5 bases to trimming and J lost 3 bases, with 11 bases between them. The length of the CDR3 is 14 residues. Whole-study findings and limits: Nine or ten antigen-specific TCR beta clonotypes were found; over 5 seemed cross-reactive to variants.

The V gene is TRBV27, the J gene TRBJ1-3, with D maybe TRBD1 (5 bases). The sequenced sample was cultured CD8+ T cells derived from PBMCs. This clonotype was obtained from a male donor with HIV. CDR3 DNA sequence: TGTGCCAGCAGTCCTACAGGTGGTGGAAACACCATATATTTT. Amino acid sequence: CASSPTGGGNTIYF.